This is a list of T cell receptor beta chains from one sample in a study of cytomegalovirus exposure and HLA in healthy donors. The assay was immunoSEQ multiplex PCR, and TCRdb's table has in-frame clones only and misses some. The sample has 120,000 or so clones, more than 85% seen once. Sequencing was performed on PBMCs. Receptors originate from a man younger than 30 in good health and CMV-seropositive. CDR3s include the opening cysteine and the closing phenylalanine or tryptophan. A D gene is named only where the DNA matches it firmly. Size values are once, few and many counts, or a class for expanded clones, and some rows have none.

d_call: TRBD1; v_call: TRBV11-2; clone_size: -; j_call: TRBJ1-1; cdr3_nt: TGTGCCAGCAGCTTAGCACCCCCGGGACAGGGGGCTGAAGCTTTCTTT; cdr3_aa: CASSLAPPGQGAEAFF
d_call: TRBD2; v_call: TRBV6-5; clone_size: -; j_call: TRBJ2-2; cdr3_nt: TGTGCCAGCAGTTTTGGACTAGATCCCACCGGGGAGCTGTTTTTT; cdr3_aa: CASSFGLDPTGELFF
d_call: -; v_call: TRBV7-2; clone_size: few; j_call: TRBJ1-2; cdr3_nt: TGTGCCAGCAGCTTAGCGCTCCGGGATGGCTACACCTTC; cdr3_aa: CASSLALRDGYTF
d_call: TRBD1; v_call: TRBV4-2; clone_size: -; j_call: TRBJ1-2; cdr3_nt: TGTGCCAGCAGCCAGGAAACAGGGGTACGGGATGGCTACACCTTC; cdr3_aa: CASSQETGVRDGYTF
d_call: -; v_call: TRBV7-9; clone_size: -; j_call: TRBJ1-1; cdr3_nt: TGTGCCAGCAGCTTAAAGGACTTACAGCGAGGGGGTGAAGCTTTCTTT; cdr3_aa: CASSLKDLQRGGEAFF
d_call: -; v_call: TRBV9; clone_size: -; j_call: TRBJ1-1; cdr3_nt: TGTGCCAGCAGCCCCCAGATCTTGAACACTGAAGCTTTCTTT; cdr3_aa: CASSPQILNTEAFF
d_call: TRBD2; v_call: TRBV7-9; clone_size: -; j_call: TRBJ2-7; cdr3_nt: TGTGCCAGCAGCCCGGGGAGGGGTTGGGGCTACGAGCAGTACTTC; cdr3_aa: CASSPGRGWGYEQYF
d_call: -; v_call: TRBV5-4; clone_size: few; j_call: TRBJ1-3; cdr3_nt: TGTGCCAGCAGCCAACAGGGAGTGGGAAACACCATATATTTT; cdr3_aa: CASSQQGVGNTIYF
d_call: -; v_call: TRBV5-6; clone_size: few; j_call: TRBJ1-6; cdr3_nt: TGTGCCAGCAGCTTGGACCCCAGTTCACCCCTCCACTTT; cdr3_aa: CASSLDPSSPLHF
d_call: -; v_call: TRBV28; clone_size: -; j_call: TRBJ1-2; cdr3_nt: TGTGCCAGCAGTCGGGGGACGGGCTATGGCTACACCTTC; cdr3_aa: CASSRGTGYGYTF
d_call: -; v_call: TRBV19; clone_size: once; j_call: TRBJ1-2; cdr3_nt: TGTGCCAGTAGTTCAGAACTAGAGACGTATGGCTACACCTTC; cdr3_aa: CASSSELETYGYTF
d_call: -; v_call: TRBV5-1; clone_size: -; j_call: TRBJ2-4; cdr3_nt: TGCGCCAGCAGCTTGGATCAGGGATCCAAAAACATTCAGTACTTC; cdr3_aa: CASSLDQGSKNIQYF
d_call: TRBD2; v_call: TRBV9; clone_size: -; j_call: TRBJ2-3; cdr3_nt: TGTGCCAGCAGCGTAGACCGGGGGGGTTGGACAGATACGCAGTATTTT; cdr3_aa: CASSVDRGGWTDTQYF
d_call: -; v_call: TRBV6-1; clone_size: -; j_call: TRBJ1-2; cdr3_nt: TGTGCCAGCAGCGGAAGGCTGACAGTCGGATATGGCTACACCTTC; cdr3_aa: CASSGRLTVGYGYTF
d_call: TRBD2; v_call: TRBV5-8; clone_size: -; j_call: TRBJ2-5; cdr3_nt: TGTGCCAGCAGCTTGGAAGCGGGGGGGCCCAAGACCCAGTACTTC; cdr3_aa: CASSLEAGGPKTQYF
d_call: -; v_call: TRBV27; clone_size: -; j_call: TRBJ2-1; cdr3_nt: TGTGCCAGCAGTTTATCATCCAGCGAGGAGCAGTTCTTC; cdr3_aa: CASSLSSSEEQFF
d_call: -; v_call: TRBV4-1; clone_size: -; j_call: TRBJ1-5; cdr3_nt: TGCGCCAGCAGCCAAGGCGGGGAACAGCCCCAGCATTTT; cdr3_aa: CASSQGGEQPQHF
d_call: -; v_call: TRBV15; clone_size: -; j_call: TRBJ1-3; cdr3_nt: TGTGCCACCAGCAGAGATCCTCAGGGCTTAGGAAGAGAAAACACCATATATTTT; cdr3_aa: CATSRDPQGLGRENTIYF
d_call: TRBD1; v_call: TRBV15; clone_size: -; j_call: TRBJ1-4; cdr3_nt: TGTGCCACCAGCAGAGATTCAGGGGGCTATGAAAAACTGTTTTTT; cdr3_aa: CATSRDSGGYEKLFF
d_call: TRBD1; v_call: TRBV19; clone_size: -; j_call: TRBJ1-1; cdr3_nt: TGTGCCAGTAGTAGAACGACAGGGGGCAGGGCTGAAGCTTTCTTT; cdr3_aa: CASSRTTGGRAEAFF
d_call: TRBD1; v_call: TRBV6-1; clone_size: -; j_call: TRBJ1-4; cdr3_nt: TGTGCCAGCACTCCCAGGGGGCAGGGGGAAAAACTGTTTTTT; cdr3_aa: CASTPRGQGEKLFF
d_call: -; v_call: TRBV19; clone_size: -; j_call: TRBJ2-1; cdr3_nt: TGTGCCAGTAATGTCGGGGCGGGGAATGAGCAGTTCTTC; cdr3_aa: CASNVGAGNEQFF
d_call: -; v_call: TRBV30; clone_size: -; j_call: TRBJ2-2; cdr3_nt: TGTGCCTTACTGACAGGACCCGGGGAGCTGTTTTTT; cdr3_aa: CALLTGPGELFF
d_call: -; v_call: TRBV30; clone_size: -; j_call: TRBJ1-2; cdr3_nt: TGTGCCTGGAGCCTCCAGCTCGGAGACTATGGCTACACCTTC; cdr3_aa: CAWSLQLGDYGYTF
d_call: -; v_call: TRBV18; clone_size: -; j_call: TRBJ2-3; cdr3_nt: TGTGCCAGCTCACGAGGCGCTAGTTCGGATACGCAGTATTTT; cdr3_aa: CASSRGASSDTQYF
d_call: TRBD1; v_call: TRBV7-2; clone_size: -; j_call: TRBJ1-1; cdr3_nt: TGTGCCAGCAGCACGGGACAGGGTTCTTCGGAAGCTTTCTTT; cdr3_aa: CASSTGQGSSEAFF
d_call: -; v_call: TRBV30; clone_size: -; j_call: TRBJ1-4; cdr3_nt: TGTGCCTGGAGTAGACAGTTGCCTAATGAAAAACTGTTTTTT; cdr3_aa: CAWSRQLPNEKLFF
d_call: -; v_call: TRBV18; clone_size: -; j_call: TRBJ1-4; cdr3_nt: TGTGCCAGCTCACGGACTAGTGATGAAAAACTGTTTTTT; cdr3_aa: CASSRTSDEKLFF
d_call: -; v_call: TRBV19; clone_size: -; j_call: TRBJ1-1; cdr3_nt: TGTGCCAGTAGTATGGGGTCGGGGTCCCACACTGAAGCTTTCTTT; cdr3_aa: CASSMGSGSHTEAFF
d_call: -; v_call: TRBV14; clone_size: -; j_call: TRBJ2-1; cdr3_nt: TGTGCCAGCAGTCTTGGACTCTACAATGAGCAGTTCTTC; cdr3_aa: CASSLGLYNEQFF
d_call: TRBD1; v_call: TRBV11-2; clone_size: few; j_call: TRBJ1-6; cdr3_nt: TGTGCCAGCAGCCCGCGTGGAGGACAGGAAAATTCACCCCTCCACTTT; cdr3_aa: CASSPRGGQENSPLHF
d_call: -; v_call: TRBV5-6; clone_size: -; j_call: TRBJ1-4; cdr3_nt: TGTGCCAGCACCTGGAGGAAGGGCGGGAGTGAAAAACTGTTTTTT; cdr3_aa: CASTWRKGGSEKLFF
d_call: -; v_call: TRBV7-2; clone_size: -; j_call: TRBJ1-5; cdr3_nt: TGTGCCAGCAGCTTAGCGATAGACTGGCCCCAGCATTTT; cdr3_aa: CASSLAIDWPQHF
d_call: -; v_call: TRBV6-6; clone_size: -; j_call: TRBJ2-4; cdr3_nt: TGTGCCAGCACCCCGGAGGGTTGGAACATTCAGTACTTC; cdr3_aa: CASTPEGWNIQYF
d_call: -; v_call: TRBV5-6; clone_size: -; j_call: TRBJ2-7; cdr3_nt: TGTGCCAGCAGCTTCGGACAGACCTACGAGCAGTACTTC; cdr3_aa: CASSFGQTYEQYF